This TCR beta chain was recovered during a study of T-cell reconstitution after alpha-beta-depleted transplantation in children. Findings of the study overall: At one year after transplant, newly produced T cells mostly accounted for T-cell counts and diversity. From surviving recipient T cells and thymic progenitors came the high day-60 TCRbeta diversity observed in some patients. Reported findings indicate that, about two months after transplant, alpha-beta T cells came from several hundred expanded clones, which were derived from non-depleted graft cells.

Preparation of the TCRbeta library used unique molecular identifiers. TCRdb analysed the PCR reads with MiXCR anew, one entry per CDR3 protein. Found here are about 290,000 distinct CDR3 sequences, almost 8% of them singletons; the top ten hold 9.1%. The CDR3 loop spans 11 amino acids. Between the trimmed V and J ends, which lost 3 bases and 10 bases, there was a span of 10 bases. Germline lookup yields CDR1 DFQATT and CDR2 SNEGSKA (reference sequence). This clonotype has ten or more counts. The antigen is undetermined. V and J are TRBV20-1 and TRBJ2-1; D may be TRBD2 (6 bases). The TCR comes from a female patient younger than 10 who had a stem cell transplant for Fanconi anemia, so the T cells may come from the graft donor. This specimen consisted of peripheral blood, obtained 360 days after TCRalphabeta/CD19-depleted stem cell transplant. CDR3 in amino acids: CSASRGTEQFF. Here the CDR3 DNA reads TGCAGTGCTAGTCGCGGGACCGAGCAGTTCTTC.